The TCR beta chain under discussion was sequenced for a study of shared clonotypes between healthy human individuals. Study information: CD4 naive and CD4 memory each took three plates per donor, while CD8 naive took two and CD8 memory one.

V lost 2 bases to trimming and J lost 8 bases, with 19 bases between them. The CDR3 has 16 amino acids. Germline assignment: CDR1 SGHDN and CDR2 FVKESK. TCRdb's table, derived via immunoSEQ multiplex PCR, lists solely in-frame clones and lacks some. This table has about 1.5 million clones, approximately 98% appearing once. What was sequenced was naive CD4+ T cells sorted from blood. Subset defined: CD45RA+ positively selected. The TCR was taken from a man in his thirties or forties in good health. J is TRBJ2-1 and V is TRBV14; D assignment may be TRBD1 or TRBD2 (5 bases each). DNA of the CDR3: TGTGCCAGCAGCCAAATTGAAGTGTGGGGGACCTATGAGCAGTTCTTC. Protein product: CASSQIEVWGTYEQFF.